Below, 32 T cell receptor beta chains from the same sample are listed, as sequenced in a study of cytomegalovirus exposure and HLA in healthy donors. PCR employed 60 Vbeta and 13 Jbeta primers. TCRdb keeps only in-frame clones here, not all; method: immunoSEQ multiplex PCR. This repertoire shows about 73,000 clones, roughly 82% found once; its top ten account for around 11%. What was sequenced was PBMCs. The receptors here all came from a man aged 65-85 years in good health and CMV-seronegative.

The V gene is TRBV4-2, the J gene TRBJ1-2; TRBD1 aligns across 9 bases. The CDR3 runs 14 residues. Germline CDR1 reads LGHNA; CDR2 reads YNFKEQ. Trimming cost V 5 bases and J 6 bases; bases outside gene matches: 7. CDR3 nucleotides: TGTGCCAGCAGCGAAACAGGGGGCGCCGATGGCTACACCTTC. Amino acids: CASSETGGADGYTF.

The J gene is TRBJ1-2, the V gene TRBV9; D remains unclear. V was trimmed by 8 bases and J by 7 bases, leaving 12 bases between them. Germline CDR1 is SGDLS and CDR2 is YYNGEE. The CDR3 extends over 11 amino acids. CDR3 residues: CASRTSGGYTF. CDR3 nucleotide sequence: TGTGCCAGTCGAACCTCGGGTGGCTACACCTTC.

This sequence joins TRBV5-8 and TRBJ2-3; 7 bases match TRBD1. Per germline, CDR1 SGHTS and CDR2 YDEGEE. This CDR3 has 16 amino acids. Trimming cost V 1 base and J 1 base; bases outside gene matches: 6. The CDR3 nucleotides read TGTGCCAGCAGCTTGAGTTGGACAGGCGGCACAGATACGCAGTATTTT. Translation gives CASSLSWTGGTDTQYF. The full variable domain, rest sourced from reference TRBV5-8 and TRBJ2-3, is EAGVTQSPTHLIKTRGQQATLRCSPISGHTSVYWYQQALGLGLQFLLWYDEGEERNRGNFPPRFSGRQFPNYSSELNVNALELEDSALYLCASSLSWTGGTDTQYFGPGTRLTVL.

V gene TRBV6-5 combines with J gene TRBJ1-4; no reliable D call. V was shortened by 0 bases and J by 10 bases, with 12 bases between the two germline ends. The CDR3 spans 14 residues. Germline CDR1 and CDR2: MNHEY and SVGAGI. CDR3 bases: TGTGCCAGCAGTTACTCAACGATCTACGGAAAACTGTTTTTT. Translation gives CASSYSTIYGKLFF.

The V call is TRBV9, the J call TRBJ2-3, with D possibly TRBD2 on 6 matching bases. CDR3 length equals 16 residues. With 0 bases removed from V and 0 bases from J, the gap between germline ends came to 11 bases. In germline, CDR1 is SGDLS, CDR2 YYNGEE. CDR3 DNA: TGTGCCAGCAGCGTAGGCGCGGGGCTTAGCACAGATACGCAGTATTTT. This codes for CASSVGAGLSTDTQYF. The whole variable domain, filled in from reference TRBV9 and TRBJ2-3, reads DSGVTQTPKHLITATGQRVTLRCSPRSGDLSVYWYQQSLDQGLQFLIQYYNGEERAKGNILERFSAQQFPDLHSELNLSSLELGDSALYFCASSVGAGLSTDTQYFGPGTRLTVL.

The chain recombines TRBV30 with TRBJ1-2, with D uncertain. Between the trimmed V and J ends, which lost 2 bases and 8 bases, there was a span of 9 bases. The CDR3 consists of 11 residues. Per germline, CDR1 GTSNPN and CDR2 SVGIG (reference sequence). The CDR3 DNA reads TGTGCCTGGAGTATCACAGTGGGCTACACCTTC. Translated, it gives CAWSITVGYTF. Based on the CDR3 plus reference TRBV30 and TRBJ1-2, the full variable domain is SQTIHQWPATLVQPVGSPLSLECTVEGTSNPNLYWYRQAAGRGLQLLFYSVGIGQISSEVPQNLSASRPQDRQFILSSKKLLLSDSGFYLCAWSITVGYTFGSGTRLTVV.

The J gene is TRBJ1-1, the V gene TRBV27; 10 bases line up with TRBD1. This CDR3 contains 16 residues. Germline V gives CDR1 MNHEY, CDR2 SMNVEV (reference sequence). V was clipped by 6 bases and J by 4 bases; unmatched bases: 11. The CDR3 loop reads CASRNLGQGMFTEAFF. As DNA, the CDR3 is TGTGCCAGCAGGAATTTGGGACAGGGGATGTTCACTGAAGCTTTCTTT.

The chain recombines TRBV5-6 with TRBJ1-2; 8 bases line up with TRBD1. The germline gives CDR1 SGHDT, CDR2 YYEEEE. V lost 2 bases and J lost 4; bases outside the gene matches: 13. This CDR3 region has 17 residues. Here the CDR3 reads CASSLPPAGGVIYGYTF. CDR3 nucleotides: TGTGCCAGCAGCTTACCCCCGGCAGGGGGCGTGATCTATGGCTACACCTTC.

The rearrangement joins TRBV6-5 to TRBJ2-7; a possible D gene is TRBD1 (5 bases). Germline V gene data show CDR1 as MNHEY and CDR2 as SVGAGI. This CDR3 is built from 11 residues. V was pared by 5 bases and J by 5 bases, with 7 bases between. This CDR3 is CASSQGNEQYF. For the CDR3, the DNA is TGTGCCAGCAGTCAGGGCAACGAGCAGTACTTC.

This clone was seen more than once but under ten times. The rearrangement links TRBV2 to TRBJ1-5; perhaps TRBD1 as D (5 bases). Trimming stripped 3 bases from V and 6 bases from J, with 12 bases between. This CDR3 region has 14 residues. Looked up from germline, CDR1 is SNHLY and CDR2 is FYNNEI. In DNA, the CDR3 is TGTGCCAGCAGTGAGGTCCAGGGAGGTCAGCCCCAGCATTTT. Translation gives CASSEVQGGQPQHF.

A note on this clone: The germline gene is not matched at one end of the junction; a read error may be the cause. This chain's CDR3 is CASSLQGQIYGQYF. DNA of the CDR3: TGTGCCAGCAGCTTACAGGGACAGATCTACGGGCAGTACTTC. V and J are TRBV7-2 and TRBJ2-7, with 7 bases aligning to TRBD1. The CDR3 is 14 residues long. Germline CDR1 SGHTA, CDR2 FQGNSA.

The chain carries TRBV5-1 and TRBJ2-2; D may be TRBD2 (6 bases). This CDR3 is 15 amino acids long. Germline V lookup: CDR1 SGHRS, CDR2 YFSETQ. V was shortened by 3 bases and J by 6 bases, with 15 bases between the two germline ends. CDR3 loop: CASSSGDAKPGELFF. The CDR3 nucleotides read TGCGCCAGCAGCTCGGGAGACGCTAAACCCGGGGAGCTGTTTTTT.

The CDR3 DNA reads as TGTGCCAGCCAGGGGGGTGGCACAGATACGCAGTATTTT. This translates into CASQGGGTDTQYF. V usage is TRBV28 and J usage is TRBJ2-3; tentatively, D is TRBD1 (7 bases). Trimming removed 8 bases from V and 1 base from J, with 10 bases in between. The germline V gene has CDR1 MDHEN and CDR2 SYDVKM. This CDR3 is 13 amino acids long.

This clone was seen only a few times. This chain links TRBV6-4 with TRBJ1-2, with D unclear. The CDR3 consists of 15 residues. CDR1 and CDR2 from the germline V gene are MRHNA and SNTAGT. The V and J ends lost 5 bases and 2 bases respectively, with 15 bases between them. CDR3 in DNA: TGTGCCAGCAGTTACACTTCAAGCGGCAACTATGGCTACACCTTC. Translating gives CASSYTSSGNYGYTF.

The genes are TRBV9 and TRBJ2-2, with D unresolved. The CDR3 extends over 14 amino acids. The germline gives CDR1 SGDLS, CDR2 YYNGEE. The V and J ends lost 1 base and 0 bases respectively, with 4 bases between them. CDR3 loop: CASSVNTNTGELFF. The CDR3 DNA reads TGTGCCAGCAGCGTAAATACGAACACCGGGGAGCTGTTTTTT.

The rearrangement joins TRBV15 to TRBJ2-2; 12 bases match TRBD2. This CDR3 comprises 17 residues. The germline V gene has CDR1 LNHNV and CDR2 YYDKDF (reference sequence). Losses at the gene ends were 1 base for V and 4 bases for J; bases not matched to a gene: 4. The CDR3 loop is CATSRGLAGAGTGELFF. CDR3 in DNA: TGTGCCACCAGCAGAGGACTAGCGGGGGCCGGCACCGGGGAGCTGTTTTTT. The whole variable domain, filled in from reference TRBV15 and TRBJ2-2, reads DAMVIQNPRYQVTQFGKPVTLSCSQTLNHNVMYWYQQKSSQAPKLLFHYYDKDFNNEADTPDNFQSRRPNTSFCFLDIRSPGLGDTAMYLCATSRGLAGAGTGELFFGEGSRLTVL.

In nucleotides, the CDR3 is TGTGCCAGCAGTGAGCAGGGCGGTTCGGAGACCCAGTACTTC. Its protein is CASSEQGGSETQYF. The rearrangement joins TRBV2 to TRBJ2-5, with D perhaps matching TRBD1 (5 bases). Germline V CDR1 and CDR2: SNHLY, FYNNEI. V lost 3 bases and J 5 bases, leaving 13 bases between the germline ends. The CDR3 consists of 14 residues. Based on the CDR3 plus reference TRBV2 and TRBJ2-5, the full variable domain is EPEVTQTPSHQVTQMGQEVILRCVPISNHLYFYWYRQILGQKVEFLVSFYNNEISEKSEIFDDQFSVERPDGSNFTLKIRSTKLEDSAMYFCASSEQGGSETQYFGPGTRLLVL.

In its sample, this clone was seen once. The CDR3 DNA follows: TGTGCCTGCCTCGATACTACCACCCTCTCCTACGAGCAGTACTTC. Residues: CACLDTTTLSYEQYF. The chain joins TRBV7-2 to TRBJ2-7; D is uncertain. V was trimmed by 11 bases and J by 0 bases, leaving 20 bases between them. The CDR3 extends over 15 amino acids. Germline V gene lookup returns CDR1 SGHTA and CDR2 FQGNSA. Full variable domain (remainder filled in from reference TRBV7-2 and TRBJ2-7): GAGVSQSPSNKVTEKGKDVELRCDPISGHTALYWYRQSLGQGLEFLIYFQGNSAPDKSGLPSDRFSAERTGGSVSTLTIQRTQQEDSAVYLCACLDTTTLSYEQYFGPGTRLTVT.

Concerning this clone: Germline and junction disagree at one end, which may indicate a read error. The chain employs TRBV7-9 and TRBJ1-1; 8 positions agree with TRBD1. CDR3 size: 17 residues. Germline V gene data show CDR1 as SEHNR and CDR2 as FQNEAQ (reference sequence). The CDR3 region has the DNA TGTTCCAGCAGCTTACAATTCGGACAGGGAGGATCCACTGAAGCTTTCTTT. This codes for CSSSLQFGQGGSTEAFF.

This clone appeared a few times. The rearrangement links TRBV18 to TRBJ1-2; D is perhaps TRBD1 (6 bases). The CDR3 runs 14 residues. The V and J ends lost 4 bases and 4 bases respectively, with 13 bases between them. Germline CDR1 reads KGHSH; CDR2 reads LQKENI. CDR3 DNA sequence: TGTGCCAGCTCACAGACAGGTTTGAGCTATGGCTACACCTTC. This codes for CASSQTGLSYGYTF.

The V gene is TRBV7-2, the J gene TRBJ1-6; the match to TRBD1 covers 7 bases. J lost 8 bases, V lost 2 bases, and 6 bases had no gene match. CDR1 SGHTA and CDR2 FQGNSA come from the germline V gene. This CDR3 comprises 15 residues. CDR3 region: CASSLSRGYYSPLHF. The CDR3 region has the DNA TGTGCCAGCAGCTTAAGCAGGGGGTATTATTCACCCCTCCACTTT. Full variable domain (remainder filled in from reference TRBV7-2 and TRBJ1-6): GAGVSQSPSNKVTEKGKDVELRCDPISGHTALYWYRQSLGQGLEFLIYFQGNSAPDKSGLPSDRFSAERTGGSVSTLTIQRTQQEDSAVYLCASSLSRGYYSPLHFGNGTRLTVT.

The chain recombines TRBV6-6 with TRBJ2-1, with 7 bases fitting TRBD1. The CDR3 contains 15 residues. J lost 5 bases, V lost 7 bases, and 11 bases had no gene match. Germline CDR1 is MNHNY and CDR2 is SVGAGI (reference sequence). The chain's CDR3 is CASNQPGQKNNEQFF. The DNA of the CDR3 is TGTGCCAGCAATCAACCGGGACAGAAAAACAATGAGCAGTTCTTC.

In regard to this clone: Other nucleotide sequences in the sample specify the same CDR3. The V and J genes are TRBV9 and TRBJ1-4, with 8 bases that match TRBD1. The CDR3 loop spans 14 amino acids. The germline gives CDR1 SGDLS, CDR2 YYNGEE. With V trimmed by 3 bases and J by 5 bases, 3 bases remained unmatched. CDR3 protein: CASSARTGNEKLFF. The CDR3 DNA follows: TGTGCCAGCAGCGCACGGACAGGGAATGAAAAACTGTTTTTT.

Concerning this clone: The same CDR3 is also encoded by other DNA sequences in this sample. V gene TRBV7-2 combines with J gene TRBJ2-7; D perhaps matches TRBD2 (5 bases). This CDR3 has 12 residues. With 3 bases removed from V and 3 bases from J, the gap between germline ends came to 6 bases. CDR1 is SGHTA and CDR2 is FQGNSA in the germline V gene. CDR3 bases: TGTGCCAGCAGCTTCCGGGGCTACGAGCAGTACTTC. Its translation: CASSFRGYEQYF.

CDR3 residues: CASSSPTALGEKLFF. The DNA of the CDR3 is TGTGCCAGCAGTTCACCCACGGCACTAGGTGAAAAACTGTTTTTT. The gene calls are TRBV28 and TRBJ1-4; D unresolved. The CDR3 runs to 15 residues. Germline V gives CDR1 MDHEN, CDR2 SYDVKM. V was pared by 4 bases and J by 7 bases, with 16 bases between.

CDR3 bases: TGTGCCAGCAATCAGGGGTTAAGCTCCTACGAGCAGTACTTC. Translated, it gives CASNQGLSSYEQYF. The chain uses TRBV6-5 and TRBJ2-7; a weak D match, TRBD1 (6 bases). With 7 bases removed from V and 0 bases from J, the gap between germline ends came to 13 bases. CDR1 and CDR2 from the germline V gene are MNHEY and SVGAGI. The CDR3 is made up of 14 amino acids.

In this sample, this clone turned up once. V gene TRBV30 combines with J gene TRBJ1-6; D is perhaps TRBD1 (6 bases). The V end was cut by 2 bases, the J end by 11 bases, with 10 bases between. Germline V lookup: CDR1 GTSNPN, CDR2 SVGIG (reference sequence). The CDR3 spans 12 residues. The CDR3 coding sequence is TGTGCCTGGAGTCCACAGGGAACACCCCTCCACTTT. It is translated as CAWSPQGTPLHF.

The chain has TRBV6-5 and TRBJ1-2, with a possible D match to TRBD1 (6 bases). Germline values: CDR1 MNHEY, CDR2 SVGAGI. V was shortened by 6 bases and J by 4 bases, with 18 bases between the two germline ends. The length of the CDR3 is 15 residues. The CDR3 protein is CASRPGQRGSYGYTF. The DNA for the CDR3 is TGTGCCAGCAGACCCGGACAGAGAGGTAGCTATGGCTACACCTTC.

The chain couples TRBV4-3 to TRBJ2-3, with 7 bases that match TRBD1. The CDR3 is made up of 16 amino acids. Germline CDR1 is LGHNA and CDR2 is YSLEER. J lost 2 bases, V lost 6 bases, and 11 bases had no gene match. CDR3 residues: CASSLSYRGTTDTQYF. Here the CDR3 DNA reads TGCGCCAGCAGTCTCTCCTACAGGGGAACCACAGATACGCAGTATTTT.

The J gene is TRBJ1-1, the V gene TRBV5-1; 8 positions agree with TRBD1. The CDR3 loop spans 14 amino acids. CDR1 is SGHRS, CDR2 YFSETQ, per germline. V lost 1 base and J lost 5; bases outside the gene matches: 4. The CDR3 here is CASSLTGGLTEAFF. The CDR3 DNA sequence: TGCGCCAGCAGCTTGACAGGGGGTCTTACTGAAGCTTTCTTT.

The rearrangement uses TRBV7-9 and TRBJ1-1, with 7 bases fitting TRBD1. The CDR3 runs 16 residues. Trimming at V came to 5 bases and at J to 1 base, leaving 10 bases not matched to a gene. Germline V gene data show CDR1 as SEHNR and CDR2 as FQNEAQ (reference sequence). This CDR3 reads CASSTRTGPPNTEAFF. In DNA, the CDR3 is TGTGCCAGCAGCACTCGGACAGGACCGCCGAACACTGAAGCTTTCTTT.

As regards this clone: The sample holds other DNA sequences that translate to the same CDR3. For the CDR3, the DNA is TGTGCCAGCAGCTTGGGTCGAGACAGTGAGCAGTTCTTC. Protein: CASSLGRDSEQFF. The chain carries TRBV7-9 and TRBJ2-1; weak D call: TRBD1 (5 bases). Between the trimmed V and J ends, which lost 3 bases and 9 bases, there was a span of 12 bases. The CDR3 totals 13 residues. The germline V gene encodes CDR1 SEHNR and CDR2 FQNEAQ (reference sequence).